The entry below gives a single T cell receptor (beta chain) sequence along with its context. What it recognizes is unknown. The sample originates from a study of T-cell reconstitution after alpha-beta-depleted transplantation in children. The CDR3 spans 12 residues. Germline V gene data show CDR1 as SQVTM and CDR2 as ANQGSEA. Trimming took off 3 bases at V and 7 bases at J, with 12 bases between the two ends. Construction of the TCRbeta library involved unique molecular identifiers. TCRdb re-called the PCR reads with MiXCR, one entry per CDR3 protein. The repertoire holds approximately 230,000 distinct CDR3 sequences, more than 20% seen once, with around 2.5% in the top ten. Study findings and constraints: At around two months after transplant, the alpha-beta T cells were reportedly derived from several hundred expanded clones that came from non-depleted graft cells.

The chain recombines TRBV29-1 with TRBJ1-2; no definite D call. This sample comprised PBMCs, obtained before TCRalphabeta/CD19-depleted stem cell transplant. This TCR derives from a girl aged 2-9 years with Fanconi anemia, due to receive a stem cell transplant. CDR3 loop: CSVDSGDIGYTF. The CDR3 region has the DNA TGCAGCGTTGATAGCGGCGACATTGGCTACACCTTC.